This T cell receptor beta chain was observed in a study of cytomegalovirus exposure and HLA in healthy donors. CDR1 and CDR2 from the germline V gene are SQVTM and ANQGSEA. V lost 4 bases, J lost 5 bases, and 14 bases lay in between. The length of the CDR3 is 13 residues. There are a few counts of this clone. PCR employed 60 Vbeta and 13 Jbeta primers. The repertoire was sequenced with immunoSEQ multiplex PCR; TCRdb's copy has only in-frame clones and lacks some. The top ten hold about 1.6% of the sample, which has about 200,000 clones, roughly three quarters seen once. Sequenced sample: PBMCs. The chain has TRBV29-1 and TRBJ2-5, with D tentatively TRBD2 (6 bases). This TCR came from a woman aged 45-60 years in good health and CMV-seronegative. CDR3 nucleotide sequence: TGCAGCGTTGTCGGGGGTATGGAGGAGACCCAGTACTTC. It specifies CSVVGGMEETQYF.